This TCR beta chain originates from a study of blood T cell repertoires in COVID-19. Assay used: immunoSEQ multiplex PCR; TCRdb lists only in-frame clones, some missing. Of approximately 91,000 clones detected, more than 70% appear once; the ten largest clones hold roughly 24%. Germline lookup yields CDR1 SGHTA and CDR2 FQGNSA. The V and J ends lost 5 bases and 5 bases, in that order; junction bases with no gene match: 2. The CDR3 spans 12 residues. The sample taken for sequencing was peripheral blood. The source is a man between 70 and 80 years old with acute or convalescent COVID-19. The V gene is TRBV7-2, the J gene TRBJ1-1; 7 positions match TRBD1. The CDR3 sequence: CASSHRGTEAFF. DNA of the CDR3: TGTGCCAGCAGCCACAGGGGAACTGAAGCTTTCTTT.